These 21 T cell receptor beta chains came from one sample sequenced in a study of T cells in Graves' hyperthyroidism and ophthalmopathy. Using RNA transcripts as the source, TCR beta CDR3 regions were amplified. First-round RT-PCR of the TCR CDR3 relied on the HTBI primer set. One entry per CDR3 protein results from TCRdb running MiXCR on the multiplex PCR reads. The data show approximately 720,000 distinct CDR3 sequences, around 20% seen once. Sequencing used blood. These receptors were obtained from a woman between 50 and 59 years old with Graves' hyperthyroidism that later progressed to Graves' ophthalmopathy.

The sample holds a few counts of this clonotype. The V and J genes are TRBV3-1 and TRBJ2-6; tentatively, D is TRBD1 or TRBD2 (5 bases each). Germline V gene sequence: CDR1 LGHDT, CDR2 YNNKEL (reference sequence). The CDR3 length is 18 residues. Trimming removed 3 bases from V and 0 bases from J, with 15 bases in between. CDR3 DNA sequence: TGTGCCAGCAGCCACGCCGGGACCGGGAACTCTGGGGCCAACGTCCTGACTTTC. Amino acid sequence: CASSHAGTGNSGANVLTF.

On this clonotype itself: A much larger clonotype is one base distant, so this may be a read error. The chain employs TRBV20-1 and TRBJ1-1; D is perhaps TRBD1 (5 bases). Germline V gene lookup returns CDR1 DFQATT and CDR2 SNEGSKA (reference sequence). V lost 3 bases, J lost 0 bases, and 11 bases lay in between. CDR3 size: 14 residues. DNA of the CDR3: TGCAGTGCTAGGGTCCGGGGGTTGAACACTGAAGCTTTCTTT. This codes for CSARVRGLNTEAFF.

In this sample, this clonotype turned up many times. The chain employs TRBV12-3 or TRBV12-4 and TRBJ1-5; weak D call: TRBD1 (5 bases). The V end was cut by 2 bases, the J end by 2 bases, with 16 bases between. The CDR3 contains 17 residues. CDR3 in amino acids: CASSLKGRVKGNQPQHF. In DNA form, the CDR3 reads TGTGCCAGCAGTTTAAAGGGCAGGGTTAAGGGCAATCAGCCCCAGCATTTT.

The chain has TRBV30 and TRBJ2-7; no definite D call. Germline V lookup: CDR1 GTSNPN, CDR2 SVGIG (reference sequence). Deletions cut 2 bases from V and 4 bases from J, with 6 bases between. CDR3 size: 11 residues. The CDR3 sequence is CAWSTQYEQYF. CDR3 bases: TGTGCCTGGAGTACCCAGTACGAGCAGTACTTC.

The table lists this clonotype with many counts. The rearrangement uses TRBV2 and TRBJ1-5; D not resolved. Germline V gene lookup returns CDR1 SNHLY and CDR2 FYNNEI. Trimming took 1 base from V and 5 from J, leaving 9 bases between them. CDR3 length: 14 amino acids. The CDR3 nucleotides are TGTGCCAGCAGTGAAGGGGCAGAAGATCAGCCCCAGCATTTT. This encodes CASSEGAEDQPQHF.

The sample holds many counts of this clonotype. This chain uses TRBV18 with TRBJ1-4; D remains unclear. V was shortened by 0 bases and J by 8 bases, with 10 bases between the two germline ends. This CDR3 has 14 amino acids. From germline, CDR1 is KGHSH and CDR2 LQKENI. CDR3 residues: CASSPPIGGEKLFF. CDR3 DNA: TGTGCCAGCTCACCACCGATCGGCGGGGAAAAACTGTTTTTT.

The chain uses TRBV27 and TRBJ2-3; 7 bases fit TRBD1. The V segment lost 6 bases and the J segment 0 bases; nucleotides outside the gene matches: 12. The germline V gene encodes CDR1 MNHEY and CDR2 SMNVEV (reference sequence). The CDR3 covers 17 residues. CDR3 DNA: TGTGCCAGCAGCCGAGGTAGGGGGCGGGTTAGCACAGATACGCAGTATTTT. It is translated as CASSRGRGRVSTDTQYF.

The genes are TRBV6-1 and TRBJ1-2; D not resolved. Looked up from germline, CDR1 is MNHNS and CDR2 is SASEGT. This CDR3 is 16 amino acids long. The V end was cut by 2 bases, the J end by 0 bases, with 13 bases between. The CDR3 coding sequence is TGTGCCAGCAGTGAAATGATAGGTCCATCTAACTATGGCTACACCTTC. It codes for CASSEMIGPSNYGYTF.

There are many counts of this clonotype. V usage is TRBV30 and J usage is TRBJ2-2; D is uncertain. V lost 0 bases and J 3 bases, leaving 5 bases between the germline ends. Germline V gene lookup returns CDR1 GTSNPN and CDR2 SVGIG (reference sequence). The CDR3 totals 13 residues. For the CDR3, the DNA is TGTGCCTGGAGTGTCGTAGACACCGGGGAGCTGTTTTTT. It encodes CAWSVVDTGELFF. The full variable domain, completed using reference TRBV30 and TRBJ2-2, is SQTIHQWPATLVQPVGSPLSLECTVEGTSNPNLYWYRQAAGRGLQLLFYSVGIGQISSEVPQNLSASRPQDRQFILSSKKLLLSDSGFYLCAWSVVDTGELFFGEGSRLTVL.

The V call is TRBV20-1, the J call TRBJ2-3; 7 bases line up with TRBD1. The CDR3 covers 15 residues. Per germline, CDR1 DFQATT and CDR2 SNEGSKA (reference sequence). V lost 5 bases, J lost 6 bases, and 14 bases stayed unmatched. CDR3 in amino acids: CSAPKRGGAGDTQYF. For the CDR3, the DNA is TGCAGTGCTCCCAAACGAGGGGGCGCCGGGGATACGCAGTATTTT.

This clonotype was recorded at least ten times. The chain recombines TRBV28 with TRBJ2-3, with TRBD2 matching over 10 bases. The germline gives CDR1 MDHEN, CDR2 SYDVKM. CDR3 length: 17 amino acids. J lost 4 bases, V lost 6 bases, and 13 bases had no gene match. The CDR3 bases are TGTGCCAGCAGCCCATTAGCGGGGGGACCGAAATCAGATACGCAGTATTTT. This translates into CASSPLAGGPKSDTQYF.

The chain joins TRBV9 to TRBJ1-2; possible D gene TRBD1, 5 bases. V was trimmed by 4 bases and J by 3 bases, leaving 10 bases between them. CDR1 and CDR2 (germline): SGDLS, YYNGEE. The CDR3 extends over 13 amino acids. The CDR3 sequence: CASSRLGDYGYTF. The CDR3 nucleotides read TGTGCCAGCAGCCGCCTGGGGGACTATGGCTACACCTTC.

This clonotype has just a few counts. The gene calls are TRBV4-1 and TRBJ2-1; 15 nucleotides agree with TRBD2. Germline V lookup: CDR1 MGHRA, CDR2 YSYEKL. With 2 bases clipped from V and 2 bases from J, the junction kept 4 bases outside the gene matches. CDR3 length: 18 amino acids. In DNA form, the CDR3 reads TGCGCCAGCAGCCAAAGGAGGACTAGCGGGGGGGCCTACAATGAGCAGTTCTTC. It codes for CASSQRRTSGGAYNEQFF.

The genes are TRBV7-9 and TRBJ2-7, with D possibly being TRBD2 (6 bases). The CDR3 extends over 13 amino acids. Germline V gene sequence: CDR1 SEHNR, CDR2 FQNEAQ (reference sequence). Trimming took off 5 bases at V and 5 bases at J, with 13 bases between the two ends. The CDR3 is CASSVSGRHEQYF. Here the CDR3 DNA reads TGTGCCAGCAGCGTTTCAGGGAGGCACGAGCAGTACTTC.

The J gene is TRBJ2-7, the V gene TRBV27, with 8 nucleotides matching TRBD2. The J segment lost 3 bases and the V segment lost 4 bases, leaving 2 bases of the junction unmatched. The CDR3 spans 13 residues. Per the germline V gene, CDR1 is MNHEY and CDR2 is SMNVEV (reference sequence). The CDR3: CASSYTSGYEQYF. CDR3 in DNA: TGTGCCAGCAGTTACACTAGCGGCTACGAGCAGTACTTC.

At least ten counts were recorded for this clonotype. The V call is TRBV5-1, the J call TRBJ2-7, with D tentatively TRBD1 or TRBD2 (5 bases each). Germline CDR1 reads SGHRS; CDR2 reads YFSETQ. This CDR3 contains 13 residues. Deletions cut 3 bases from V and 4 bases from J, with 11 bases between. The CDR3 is CASSSGTGYEQYF. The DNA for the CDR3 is TGCGCCAGCAGCTCCGGGACGGGGTACGAGCAGTACTTC.

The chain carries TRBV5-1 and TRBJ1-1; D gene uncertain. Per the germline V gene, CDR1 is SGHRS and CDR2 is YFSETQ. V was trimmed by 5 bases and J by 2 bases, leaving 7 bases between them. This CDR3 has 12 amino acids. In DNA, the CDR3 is TGCGCCAGCAGGCGGGTCAACACTGAAGCTTTCTTT. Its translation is CASRRVNTEAFF.

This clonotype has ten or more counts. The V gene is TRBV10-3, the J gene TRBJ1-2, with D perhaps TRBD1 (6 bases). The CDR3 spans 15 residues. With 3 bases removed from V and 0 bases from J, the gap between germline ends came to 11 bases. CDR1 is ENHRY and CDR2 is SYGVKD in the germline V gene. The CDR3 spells CAISDRQVTNYGYTF. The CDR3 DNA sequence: TGTGCCATCAGTGACAGACAGGTCACTAACTATGGCTACACCTTC.

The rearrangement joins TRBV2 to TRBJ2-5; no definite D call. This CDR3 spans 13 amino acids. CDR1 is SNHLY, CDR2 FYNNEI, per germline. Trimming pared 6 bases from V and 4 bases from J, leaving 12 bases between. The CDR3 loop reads CASSREAGETQYF. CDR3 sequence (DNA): TGTGCCAGCAGCCGAGAGGCAGGAGAGACCCAGTACTTC.

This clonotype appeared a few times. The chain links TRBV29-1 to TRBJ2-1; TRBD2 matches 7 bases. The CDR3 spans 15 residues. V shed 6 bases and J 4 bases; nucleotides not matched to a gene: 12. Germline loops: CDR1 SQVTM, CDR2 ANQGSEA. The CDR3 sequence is CSVDGGINRYNEQFF. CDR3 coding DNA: TGCAGCGTCGACGGGGGGATAAACCGTTACAATGAGCAGTTCTTC.

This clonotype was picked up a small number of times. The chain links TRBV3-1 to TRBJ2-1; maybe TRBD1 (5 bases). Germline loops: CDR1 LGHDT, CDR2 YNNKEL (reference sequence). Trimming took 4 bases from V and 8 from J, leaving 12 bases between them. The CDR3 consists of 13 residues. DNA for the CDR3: TGTGCCAGCAGCCGACCCCAGGGATATGAGCAGTTCTTC. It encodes CASSRPQGYEQFF.